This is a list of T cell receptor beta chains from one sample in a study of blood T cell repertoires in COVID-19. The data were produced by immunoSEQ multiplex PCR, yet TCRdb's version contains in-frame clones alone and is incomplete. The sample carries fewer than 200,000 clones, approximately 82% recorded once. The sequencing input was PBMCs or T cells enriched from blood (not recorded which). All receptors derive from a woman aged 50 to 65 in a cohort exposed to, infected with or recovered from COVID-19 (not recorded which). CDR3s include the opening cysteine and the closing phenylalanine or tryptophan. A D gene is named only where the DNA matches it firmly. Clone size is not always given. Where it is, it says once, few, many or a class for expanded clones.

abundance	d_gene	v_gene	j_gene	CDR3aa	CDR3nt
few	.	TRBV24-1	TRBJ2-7	CATSEPYRDEQYF	TGTGCCACCAGTGAACCGTACAGGGACGAGCAGTACTTC
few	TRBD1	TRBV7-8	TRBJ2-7	CASSRGGLSYEQYF	TGTGCCAGCAGCCGAGGGGGCCTCTCCTACGAGCAGTACTTC
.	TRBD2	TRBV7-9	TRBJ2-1	CASSLGGGLDYNEQFF	TGTGCCAGCAGCTTAGGGGGCGGACTAGACTACAATGAGCAGTTCTTC
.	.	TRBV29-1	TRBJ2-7	CSVEDVRDYEQYF	TGCAGCGTTGAAGATGTACGGGACTACGAGCAGTACTTC
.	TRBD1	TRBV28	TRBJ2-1	CASSRGPGRGDLNEQFF	TGTGCCAGCAGTAGGGGGCCGGGCAGGGGAGATCTCAATGAGCAGTTCTTC
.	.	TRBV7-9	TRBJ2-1	CASSPYNSRSGNEQFF	TGTGCCAGCAGCCCGTATAATTCCCGGAGTGGGAATGAGCAGTTCTTC
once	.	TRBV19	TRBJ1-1	CASSIDLSDRMNTEAFF	TGTGCCAGTAGTATAGATCTTTCCGACAGAATGAACACTGAAGCTTTCTTT
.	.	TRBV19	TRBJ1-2	CASSIRGRDAYGYTF	TGTGCCAGTAGTATAAGGGGCAGGGATGCCTATGGCTACACCTTC
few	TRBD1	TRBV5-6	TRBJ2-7	CASSPTGQGANEQYF	TGTGCCAGCAGCCCCACGGGACAGGGGGCGAACGAGCAGTACTTC
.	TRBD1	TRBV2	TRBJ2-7	CASSRTGGLYEQYF	TGTGCCAGCAGTCGGACAGGGGGCTTGTACGAGCAGTACTTC
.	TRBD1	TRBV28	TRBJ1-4	CASSSRQGSNEKLFF	TGTGCCAGCAGTTCCCGACAGGGAAGTAATGAAAAACTGTTTTTT
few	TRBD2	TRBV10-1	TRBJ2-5	CASSEASGAQETQYF	TGCGCCAGCAGTGAGGCTAGCGGGGCTCAAGAGACCCAGTACTTC
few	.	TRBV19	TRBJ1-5	CASSIRSPGAKQPQHF	TGTGCCAGTAGTATTCGTAGCCCAGGGGCGAAACAGCCCCAGCATTTT
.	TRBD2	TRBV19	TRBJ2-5	CASSMKLALGIETQYF	TGTGCCAGTAGTATGAAACTAGCGCTTGGTATAGAGACCCAGTACTTC
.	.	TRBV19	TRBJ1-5	CASSPTSSNQPQHF	TGTGCCAGTAGTCCCACAAGTAGCAATCAGCCCCAGCATTTT
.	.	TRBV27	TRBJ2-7	CASSLSPRNEQYF	TGTGCCAGCAGTTTGAGCCCGCGGAACGAGCAGTACTTC
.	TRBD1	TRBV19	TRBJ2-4	CASSGTGGLGKNIQYF	TGTGCCAGTAGTGGTACAGGGGGCCTCGGCAAAAACATTCAGTACTTC
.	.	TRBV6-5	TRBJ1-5	CTSSYPLTGGDQPQHF	TGTACCAGCAGTTACCCCCTCACCGGAGGAGATCAGCCCCAGCATTTT
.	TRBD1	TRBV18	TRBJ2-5	CASSHRGTGSIIETQYF	TGTGCCAGCTCCCACCGTGGGACAGGGTCAATAATAGAGACCCAGTACTTC
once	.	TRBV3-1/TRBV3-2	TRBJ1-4	CASSHRSQGTNEKLFF	TGTGCCAGCAGCCACCGGTCCCAGGGAACTAATGAAAAACTGTTTTTT
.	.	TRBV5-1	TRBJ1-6	CASSPQRDNSPLHF	TGCGCCAGCAGCCCGCAGCGCGATAATTCACCCCTCCACTTT
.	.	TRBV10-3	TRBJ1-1	CAISERRGIGTEAFF	TGTGCCATCAGTGAGCGCAGGGGTATTGGCACTGAAGCTTTCTTT
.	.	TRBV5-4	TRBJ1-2	CASSPDRNYGYTF	TGTGCCAGCAGCCCGGACAGAAACTATGGCTACACCTTC
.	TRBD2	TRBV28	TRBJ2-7	CASSFQTSGGHYEQYF	TGTGCCAGCAGTTTCCAGACTAGCGGGGGACACTACGAGCAGTACTTC
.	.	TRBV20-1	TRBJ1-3	CSASDGQSAGNTIYF	TGCAGTGCTAGTGACGGACAATCTGCTGGAAACACCATATATTTT
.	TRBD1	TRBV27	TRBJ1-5	CASSTLTGVGNQPQHF	TGTGCCAGCAGTACCCTGACAGGGGTCGGCAATCAGCCCCAGCATTTT
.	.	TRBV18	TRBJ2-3	CASSSSFSFNSTDTQYF	TGTGCCAGCTCATCGTCGTTTAGCTTCAATAGCACAGATACGCAGTATTTT
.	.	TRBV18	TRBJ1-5	CASSSIGGNQPQHF	TGTGCCAGCTCATCCATAGGCGGTAATCAGCCCCAGCATTTT